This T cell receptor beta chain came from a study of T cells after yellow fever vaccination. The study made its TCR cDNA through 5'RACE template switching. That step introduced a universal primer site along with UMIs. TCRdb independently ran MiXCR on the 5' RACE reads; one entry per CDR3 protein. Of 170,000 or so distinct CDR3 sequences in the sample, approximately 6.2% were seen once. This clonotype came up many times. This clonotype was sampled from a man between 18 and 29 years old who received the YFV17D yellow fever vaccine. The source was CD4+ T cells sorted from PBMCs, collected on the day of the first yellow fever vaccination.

CDR3 sequence (DNA): TGCGCCAGCAGCGAGGAGGGGGGAGCCAAAAACATTCAGTACTTC. Translation: CASSEEGGAKNIQYF. The chain has TRBV5-1 and TRBJ2-4; perhaps D is TRBD1 or TRBD2 (6 bases each). The CDR3 has 15 residues. Germline CDR1 SGHRS, CDR2 YFSETQ. V lost 4 bases to trimming and J lost 0 bases, with 11 bases between them.